Below are 10 T cell receptor beta chains sequenced from a single sample in a study of T cells in tuberculosis. The table came from immunoSEQ multiplex PCR; TCRdb's copy has only in-frame clones and leaves some out. In the table there are 40,000 to 50,000 clones, 95% of which are singletons. The sample consisted of PBMCs. The receptors were sampled from a donor aged 10-29 years with latent tuberculosis or without tuberculosis infection.

The V call is TRBV30, the J call TRBJ1-5; D is uncertain. V gave up 2 bases and J gave up 5 bases, with 10 bases separating them. Germline V gene data show CDR1 as GTSNPN and CDR2 as SVGIG (reference sequence). The CDR3 length is 13 residues. CDR3 sequence (DNA): TGTGCCTGGAGTATCCTCGGGGATCAGCCCCAGCATTTT. Amino acid sequence: CAWSILGDQPQHF.

The chain is built from TRBV18 and TRBJ1-5; D perhaps matches TRBD1 (6 bases). V lost 6 bases and J lost 7, with 10 bases in between. The CDR3 covers 12 residues. Germline CDR1 is KGHSH and CDR2 is LQKENI. CDR3 region: CASSRTGQPQHF. The CDR3, as DNA: TGTGCCAGCTCGCGTACAGGGCAGCCCCAGCATTTT.

The V gene is TRBV5-1, the J gene TRBJ2-7; D unclear. CDR3 length equals 13 residues. Deletions cut 4 bases from V and 5 bases from J, with 13 bases between. Germline CDR1 is SGHRS and CDR2 is YFSETQ. This chain's CDR3 is CASSPRLDHEQYF. CDR3 bases: TGCGCCAGCAGCCCCCGGCTAGACCACGAGCAGTACTTC.

The chain employs TRBV7-2 and TRBJ2-5; 10 bases are a match to TRBD2. The trim removed 4 bases at V and 1 base at J, leaving 6 bases unmatched. CDR1 SGHTA and CDR2 FQGNSA come from the germline V gene. This CDR3 region has 16 residues. CDR3 nucleotide sequence: TGTGCCAGCAGCTCTCCTAGCGGGGGTACCCAAGAGACCCAGTACTTC. It specifies CASSSPSGGTQETQYF.

The gene calls are TRBV2 and TRBJ1-4; 10 nucleotides line up with TRBD1. J was trimmed by 14 bases and V by 6 bases; bases with no gene match: 15. Looked up from germline, CDR1 is SNHLY and CDR2 is FYNNEI. This CDR3 contains 15 residues. CDR3 sequence reads: CASSGQGGMVQYLFF. The CDR3, as DNA: TGTGCCAGCAGCGGACAGGGGGGGATGGTTCAGTATCTGTTTTTT.

The chain carries TRBV29-1 and TRBJ1-6, with TRBD1 matching 9 bases. Trimming cost V 4 bases and J 9 bases; bases outside gene matches: 4. The CDR3 has 13 residues. Germline V gene lookup returns CDR1 SQVTM and CDR2 ANQGSEA. The CDR3 sequence: CSVGDRVGSPLHF. CDR3 in DNA: TGCAGCGTTGGGGACAGGGTGGGTTCACCCCTCCACTTT.

The chain recombines TRBV6-6 with TRBJ1-3, with a possible D match to TRBD1 (5 bases). There are 14 residues in the CDR3. V was clipped by 5 bases and J by 0 bases, with 8 bases between them. CDR1 and CDR2 from the germline V gene are MNHNY and SVGAGI (reference sequence). CDR3 sequence: CASSDSGSGNTIYF. In DNA, the CDR3 is TGTGCCAGCAGTGACAGTGGCTCTGGAAACACCATATATTTT.

The rearrangement joins TRBV10-3 to TRBJ2-7, with D possibly TRBD2 on 5 matching bases. This CDR3 is built from 12 residues. Germline CDR1 ENHRY, CDR2 SYGVKD. With 6 bases removed from V and 1 base from J, the gap between germline ends came to 7 bases. CDR3 DNA sequence: TGTGCCATCAGCCGGGAATCCTACGAGCAGTACTTC. Its protein is CAISRESYEQYF.

In this sample, this clone turned up a few times. J is TRBJ1-3 and V is TRBV12-5; 12 bases line up with TRBD1. Unmatched junction bases numbered 4, after V lost 1 base and J lost 0 bases. The CDR3 runs to 18 residues. Germline V gives CDR1 LGHNT, CDR2 FRNRAP. The CDR3 loop is CASGLGRDRGLSGNTIYF. CDR3 nucleotide sequence: TGTGCTAGTGGTTTGGGCCGGGACAGGGGGCTCTCTGGAAACACCATATATTTT.

In DNA, the CDR3 is TGTGCCTGGAGTCCCCATTTACAGGGGTTAGCTTTCTATGGCTACACCTTC. This translates into CAWSPHLQGLAFYGYTF. This chain joins TRBV30 and TRBJ1-2; 7 bases are a match to TRBD1. CDR3 length: 17 residues. The V gene's germline CDR1 is GTSNPN and CDR2 SVGIG (reference sequence). V was pared by 2 bases and J by 4 bases, with 16 bases of the junction left unmatched.